These T cell receptor beta chains were read from a single sample in a study of beta chain features in type 1 diabetes. TCRdb's copy holds only in-frame clones and misses some; the assay was immunoSEQ multiplex PCR. The top ten clones hold around 0.065% of a sample with approximately 470,000 clones, approximately 30% of them seen once. Input material: naive CD4+ T cells from blood. These receptor sequences come from a man aged 18 to 30 in good health. The CDR3 runs from the conserved cysteine through the conserved F or W. D genes are given only for firm matches. The size entry is marked missing in some rows and otherwise reads once, few, many or a size class.

j_gene | abundance | v_gene | d_gene | CDR3nt | CDR3aa
TRBJ2-1 | . | TRBV19 | . | TGTGCCAGTAGTATAGAGAGGGAGCAGTTCTTC | CASSIEREQFF
TRBJ1-4 | . | TRBV2 | . | TGTGCCAGCAGGGACACTGCGGGTGAAAAACTGTTTTTT | CASRDTAGEKLFF
TRBJ1-1 | . | TRBV15 | TRBD1 | TGTGCCACCAGCGGCTGGGGGACAGGGGATGAAGCTTTCTTT | CATSGWGTGDEAFF
TRBJ2-3 | . | TRBV4-1 | . | TGCGCCAGCAGCCAAGACCGGGGGACCAACACTAAAAGCACAGATACGCAGTATTTT | CASSQDRGTNTKSTDTQYF
TRBJ2-1 | . | TRBV5-1 | . | TGCGCCAGCAGCTTGGGCCCCTCGGACGAGCAGTTCTTC | CASSLGPSDEQFF
TRBJ2-1 | . | TRBV10-3 | TRBD2 | TGTGCCATCAGTGAGTCGGTTGGCAGCCTCCGGGGGGAGGAGCAGTTCTTC | CAISESVGSLRGEEQFF
TRBJ2-3 | . | TRBV7-2 | . | TGTGCCAGCAGCTTAGTCCCCCGCGGTGAGCAGTATTTT | CASSLVPRGEQYF
TRBJ1-1 | . | TRBV25-1 | TRBD1 | TGTGCCAGCAGTGAACCGGGACAGGGGAACACTGAAGCTTTCTTT | CASSEPGQGNTEAFF
TRBJ2-1 | few | TRBV7-8 | TRBD2 | TGTGCCAGCAGCGGACTAGCGGGCTTCTCCTACAATGAGCAGTTCTTC | CASSGLAGFSYNEQFF
TRBJ2-3 | few | TRBV28 | . | TGTGCCAGCAGTTTAAGCCACAGGGACCGTAGCACAGATACGCAGTATTTT | CASSLSHRDRSTDTQYF
TRBJ1-1 | . | TRBV30 | . | TGTGCCTGGAGTCCCCGGGAGACCGAAGCTTTCTTT | CAWSPRETEAFF
TRBJ2-3 | . | TRBV9 | . | TGTGCCAGTAGTCTTGGACGCTCGCGAGGAGATACGCAGTATTTT | CASSLGRSRGDTQYF
TRBJ2-7 | . | TRBV9 | . | TGTGCCAGCAGCTCCGACTCCTACGAGCAGTACTTC | CASSSDSYEQYF
TRBJ2-5 | . | TRBV2 | . | TGTGCCAGCAGACAAACGGAGACCCAGTACTTC | CASRQTETQYF
TRBJ2-5 | few | TRBV29-1 | . | TGCAGCGTTGTGGGACTGTTGGAGACCCAGTACTTC | CSVVGLLETQYF
TRBJ1-1 | few | TRBV4-3 | TRBD1 | TGCGCCAGCAGCCAAGTGGGGGGGACAGGGTTGACTGAAGCTTTCTTT | CASSQVGGTGLTEAFF
TRBJ2-3 | . | TRBV6-6 | . | TGTGCCAGCAGTTACAGGCTGGGCTACTCGGATACGCAGTATTTT | CASSYRLGYSDTQYF
TRBJ2-4 | few | TRBV27 | . | TGTGCCCGAAGGGACTTATTCCGAGCCAAAAACATTCAGTACTTC | CARRDLFRAKNIQYF
TRBJ2-5 | . | TRBV30 | . | TGTGCCTGGAGCCCCCGGCTCGAAGAGACCCAGTACTTC | CAWSPRLEETQYF
TRBJ1-2 | few | TRBV30 | . | TGTGCCTGGAGTTCACCTGCGAGAATAAGAGGCTACACCTTC | CAWSSPARIRGYTF
TRBJ2-7 | few | TRBV30 | TRBD2 | TGTGCCTGGAGCCCTACTAGCGGGAGCTACGAGCAGTACTTC | CAWSPTSGSYEQYF
TRBJ2-3 | . | TRBV30 | . | TGTGCCTGGTGTCTTCGCGGCACAGATACGCAGTATTTT | CAWCLRGTDTQYF
TRBJ2-3 | few | TRBV25-1 | TRBD2 | TGTGCCACCGGAGGACTAGCGGGAAGTGGAGATACGCAGTATTTT | CATGGLAGSGDTQYF
TRBJ2-5 | . | TRBV29-1 | TRBD2 | TGCAGCGTTCTGACTAGCGGGAGAGGAGAGACCCAGTACTTC | CSVLTSGRGETQYF
TRBJ2-1 | . | TRBV30 | TRBD2 | TGTGCCTGGAGTGGGACTAGCGGGAGCTCCTACAATGAGCAGTTCTTC | CAWSGTSGSSYNEQFF
TRBJ2-7 | . | TRBV18 | . | TGTGCCAGCTCACCTCCTGACCGCTCCTACGAGCAGTACTTC | CASSPPDRSYEQYF
TRBJ2-3 | few | TRBV4-3 | TRBD1 | TGCGCCAGCAGCCAGACAGGGACAGGAGTCACAGATACGCAGTATTTT | CASSQTGTGVTDTQYF
TRBJ1-1 | . | TRBV29-1 | . | TGCAGCGTTGAAGCGGTTGCCACGAACACTGAAGCTTTCTTT | CSVEAVATNTEAFF
TRBJ2-1 | few | TRBV7-7 | . | TGTGCTAGCAGCTTAGAACTAGTTGGTGAGCAGTTCTTC | CASSLELVGEQFF
TRBJ2-1 | . | TRBV28 | . | TGTGCCAGCACCAAAAGGGGACTCCTCCTCTACAATGAGCAGTTCTTC | CASTKRGLLLYNEQFF
TRBJ2-5 | . | TRBV5-6 | . | TGTGCCAGCAGCGCCGGAGGACAAGAGGAGACCCAGTACTTC | CASSAGGQEETQYF
TRBJ2-5 | . | TRBV25-1 | . | TGTGCCAGCAGTGGCCTACCCGGACAACAAGAGACCCAGTACTTC | CASSGLPGQQETQYF
TRBJ2-6 | once | TRBV7-9 | . | TGTGCCAGCAGCTTACACCCACGGATTTCTGGGGCCAACGTCCTGACTTTC | CASSLHPRISGANVLTF
TRBJ2-6 | . | TRBV7-8 | . | TGTGCCAGCAGCTTAATCTCTGGGGCCAACGTCCTGACTTTC | CASSLISGANVLTF
TRBJ2-3 | few | TRBV27 | . | TGTGCCAGCAGGGAATACAGGGAGGGGGCGGGGGAAGATACGCAGTATTTT | CASREYREGAGEDTQYF
TRBJ2-1 | . | TRBV7-9 | TRBD2 | TGTGCCAGCAGCACCCCTAGCGGGAGAGTCCACAATGAGCAGTTCTTC | CASSTPSGRVHNEQFF
TRBJ2-5 | . | TRBV7-6 | . | TGTGCCAGCAGCCGTGACCGGGCAGGGACCCAGTACTTC | CASSRDRAGTQYF
TRBJ2-1 | few | TRBV9 | TRBD1 | TGTGCCAGCAGCGTAAGGACAGGTGACAATGAGCAGTTCTTC | CASSVRTGDNEQFF
TRBJ1-1 | few | TRBV2 | . | TGTGCCAGCAGTGGGGATTCGGTGGAAGCTTTCTTT | CASSGDSVEAFF
TRBJ1-5 | . | TRBV2 | . | TGTGCCAGCAGTGATCAGGGAGGTAGCAATCAGCCCCAGCATTTT | CASSDQGGSNQPQHF
TRBJ2-2 | . | TRBV5-1 | . | TGCGCCAGCAACAGCGTCTCGAACACCGGGGAGCTGTTTTTT | CASNSVSNTGELFF
TRBJ2-5 | . | TRBV29-1 | . | TGCAGCGTCAACAGGGCGGGTTCAGAGACCCAGTACTTC | CSVNRAGSETQYF
TRBJ2-7 | . | TRBV28 | . | TGTGCCAGCAGTACTCACCCAGGTGGGGGGCCGGTACCCGAGCAGTACTTC | CASSTHPGGGPVPEQYF
TRBJ2-3 | few | TRBV30 | . | TGTGCCTGGAGTGCTCAATCAGATACGCAGTATTTT | CAWSAQSDTQYF
TRBJ2-7 | few | TRBV4-1 | . | TGCGCCAGCAGCAAGCGCCTCGGCCCCGACTCCTACGAGCAGTACTTC | CASSKRLGPDSYEQYF
TRBJ2-7 | . | TRBV19 | TRBD2 | TGTGCCAGTAGTAGACAGACTAGCGGGAGAGGCGAGCAGTACTTC | CASSRQTSGRGEQYF
TRBJ2-2 | few | TRBV5-1 | . | TGCGCCAGCAGATTGGACAGCAGGAACACCGGGGAGCTGTTTTTT | CASRLDSRNTGELFF
TRBJ1-1 | . | TRBV14 | . | TGTGCCAGCAGCCCCTGGGGGAACGTGAACACTGAAGCTTTCTTT | CASSPWGNVNTEAFF
TRBJ2-6 | few | TRBV7-9 | . | TGTGCCAGCAGACGGACGGGCCTCCAGGGAGGCTCTGGGGCCAACGTCCTGACTTTC | CASRRTGLQGGSGANVLTF
TRBJ1-1 | . | TRBV7-6 | . | TGTGCCAGCAGCCCGTCGGGAGACACTGAAGCTTTCTTT | CASSPSGDTEAFF
TRBJ2-7 | once | TRBV18 | . | TGTGCCAGCTCACCCGGGACGGTGGACTACGAGCAGTACTTC | CASSPGTVDYEQYF
TRBJ2-6 | . | TRBV25-1 | . | TGTGCCAGCACATGGAGCTCTGGGGCCAACGTCCTGACTTTC | CASTWSSGANVLTF